The 14 T cell receptor beta chains given below trace back to one sample, sequenced in a study of blood T cell repertoires in COVID-19. Some clones are missing from TCRdb's copy, which holds only in-frame ones; the method was immunoSEQ multiplex PCR. The data contain fewer than 80,000 clones, roughly 90% of them singletons. Specimen: peripheral blood. The source of these receptors is a human donor in a cohort sampled during active COVID-19.

As DNA, the CDR3 is TGTGCCAGCAGTAACAGGGGGAACACTGAAGCTTTCTTT. Translation: CASSNRGNTEAFF. The chain carries TRBV25-1 and TRBJ1-1, with 7 bases aligning to TRBD1. The CDR3 loop spans 13 amino acids. V trimming: 5 bases; J trimming: 1 base; junction bases outside the gene matches: 1. Germline V CDR1 and CDR2: MGHDK, SYGVNS.

A single count supports this clone. J is TRBJ1-5 and V is TRBV20-1; D gene uncertain. Per the germline V gene, CDR1 is DFQATT and CDR2 is SNEGSKA (reference sequence). The CDR3 contains 13 residues. V lost 3 bases and J 6 bases, leaving 12 bases between the germline ends. CDR3 bases: TGCAGTGCTAGTTCCAGGATCGGTCAGCCCCAGCATTTT. The encoded protein is CSASSRIGQPQHF.

CDR3 residues: CASSPSPGGLSYEQYF. CDR3 bases: TGTGCCAGTAGTCCGAGCCCCGGCGGCCTCTCCTACGAGCAGTACTTC. The rearrangement joins TRBV19 to TRBJ2-7, with D uncertain. The CDR3 totals 16 residues. V was shortened by 5 bases and J by 0 bases, with 17 bases between the two germline ends. In germline, CDR1 is LNHDA, CDR2 SQIVND (reference sequence).

The chain employs TRBV6-5 and TRBJ2-7; 7 bases agree with TRBD2. J lost 6 bases, V lost 11 bases, and 13 bases had no gene match. The CDR3 covers 13 residues. Germline CDR1 MNHEY, CDR2 SVGAGI. CDR3 nucleotides: TGTGCCGTAATGCCGTTCTGGGGGGGCGAGCAGTACTTC. Amino acids: CAVMPFWGGEQYF.

Here the CDR3 reads CSVDGGDNTYEQYF. CDR3 bases: TGCAGCGTTGATGGGGGGGACAACACCTACGAGCAGTACTTC. V is TRBV29-1 and J is TRBJ2-7; a weak D match, TRBD2 (7 bases). Germline V CDR1 and CDR2: SQVTM, ANQGSEA. The CDR3 sequence is 14 residues long. V was shortened by 3 bases and J by 2 bases, with 14 bases between the two germline ends.

This clone has just one count. The chain couples TRBV18 to TRBJ1-1; D uncertain. The CDR3 runs 13 residues. The ends were cut back, 4 bases at V and 1 base at J, with 7 bases in the middle. Germline CDR1 reads KGHSH; CDR2 reads LQKENI. The CDR3, as DNA: TGTGCCAGCTCACAGACACCGAACACTGAAGCTTTCTTT. It translates to CASSQTPNTEAFF.

The rearrangement links TRBV9 to TRBJ1-1; a possible D gene is TRBD1 (5 bases). V lost 3 bases, J lost 0 bases, and 15 bases lay in between. CDR1 SGDLS and CDR2 YYNGEE come from the germline V gene. The CDR3 totals 16 residues. DNA for the CDR3: TGTGCCAGCAGCGCTCAATATGGACACTTGAACACTGAAGCTTTCTTT. This translates into CASSAQYGHLNTEAFF.

The chain recombines TRBV10-2 with TRBJ2-5, with 12 nucleotides matching TRBD2. Trimming at V came to 3 bases and at J to 5 bases, leaving 1 base not matched to a gene. The CDR3 contains 14 residues. The germline V gene encodes CDR1 WSHSY and CDR2 SAAADI. The CDR3 region has the DNA TGCGCCAGCAGTGAACTAGCGGGGGGCGAGACCCAGTACTTC. Translating it yields CASSELAGGETQYF.

The chain uses TRBV6-6 and TRBJ1-6; no clear D gene. CDR1 MNHNY and CDR2 SVGAGI come from the germline V gene (reference sequence). The V end lost 0 bases, the J end lost 7 bases, and 10 bases lay between the germline ends. This CDR3 has 15 amino acids. CDR3 sequence reads: CASSYSIRGNSPLHF. CDR3 DNA: TGTGCCAGCAGTTACTCGATTCGCGGGAATTCACCCCTCCACTTT.

The chain has TRBV18 and TRBJ2-7, with TRBD2 as a possible D gene (6 bases). This CDR3 contains 14 residues. Germline assignment: CDR1 KGHSH and CDR2 LQKENI. With 6 bases removed from V and 1 base from J, the gap between germline ends came to 13 bases. CDR3 DNA sequence: TGTGCCAGCTCTCCCCTAGGAGGGTCCTACGAGCAGTACTTC. Translated: CASSPLGGSYEQYF.

The rearrangement joins TRBV5-5 to TRBJ1-3; D ambiguous. V shed 2 bases and J shed 0 bases, with 6 bases lying between them. The germline V gene has CDR1 SGHKS and CDR2 YYEKEE (reference sequence). The CDR3 runs to 14 residues. This CDR3 reads CASSLLVSGNTIYF. CDR3 DNA sequence: TGTGCCAGCAGCTTATTAGTCTCTGGAAACACCATATATTTT. The variable domain in full, completed from reference TRBV5-5 and TRBJ1-3, reads DAGVTQSPTHLIKTRGQQVTLRCSPISGHKSVSWYQQVLGQGPQFIFQYYEKEERGRGNFPDRFSARQFPNYSSELNVNALLLGDSALYLCASSLLVSGNTIYFGEGSWLTVV.

This clone has only one observation. The junction and the germline gene differ at one end; a read error may be behind it. The chain employs TRBV2 and TRBJ1-2; 8 bases match TRBD1. The germline CDR1 and CDR2 sequences are SNHLY and FYNNEI. This CDR3 is 14 amino acids long. CDR3 in amino acids: CASTEWGQGAGYTF. CDR3 DNA: TGTGCCAGCACTGAATGGGGGCAGGGGGCTGGCTACACCTTC. The full variable domain, rest sourced from reference TRBV2 and TRBJ1-2, is EPEVTQTPSHQVTQMGQEVILRCVPISNHLYFYWYRQILGQKVEFLVSFYNNEISEKSEIFDDQFSVERPDGSNFTLKIRSTKLEDSAMYFCASTEWGQGAGYTFGSGTRLTVV.

The J gene is TRBJ2-3, the V gene TRBV7-9, with 8 positions matching TRBD2. CDR3 size: 19 residues. V trimming: 7 bases; J trimming: 2 bases; junction bases outside the gene matches: 20. CDR1 is SEHNR and CDR2 is FQNEAQ in the germline V gene (reference sequence). The CDR3 loop reads CASTEFPRPLAGITDTQYF. Here the CDR3 DNA reads TGTGCCAGCACCGAATTCCCCCGTCCGCTAGCGGGTATCACAGATACGCAGTATTTT. The full variable domain, with the rest looked up from reference TRBV7-9 and TRBJ2-3, is DTGVSQNPRHKITKRGQNVTFRCDPISEHNRLYWYRQTLGQGPEFLTYFQNEAQLEKSRLLSDRFSAERPKGSFSTLEIQRTEQGDSAMYLCASTEFPRPLAGITDTQYFGPGTRLTVL.

The chain combines TRBV19 with TRBJ1-5; a possible D gene is TRBD1 (5 bases). Trimming took off 3 bases at V and 4 bases at J, with 16 bases between the two ends. The germline CDR1 and CDR2 sequences are LNHDA and SQIVND (reference sequence). The CDR3 has 16 amino acids. In nucleotides, the CDR3 is TGTGCCAGTAGTATGGTCGGCAAGGGGTGGAATCAGCCCCAGCATTTT. It translates to CASSMVGKGWNQPQHF.